This passage covers 9 T cell receptor beta chains from one sample sequenced in a study of blood T cell repertoires in COVID-19. Clones were read by immunoSEQ multiplex PCR, and TCRdb kept only the in-frame ones, dropping some. The sample consists of approximately 390,000 clones, around nine tenths of them appearing once. The specimen sequenced was PBMCs or T cells enriched from blood (not recorded which). The receptors shown here come from a woman aged 45-59 years who had recovered from COVID-19.

V and J are TRBV9 and TRBJ1-2, with a tentative D call TRBD1 (5 bases). V was pared by 3 bases and J by 1 base, with 7 bases between. The CDR3 contains 13 residues. The germline gives CDR1 SGDLS, CDR2 YYNGEE. CDR3 sequence reads: CASSGQFNYGYTF. DNA for the CDR3: TGTGCCAGCAGCGGACAGTTTAACTATGGCTACACCTTC.

The CDR3 is CASSDSIWLAGALSSYNEQFF. For the CDR3, the DNA is TGTGCCAGCAGTGACTCGATCTGGCTAGCGGGGGCCCTGAGCTCCTACAATGAGCAGTTCTTC. J is TRBJ2-1 and V is TRBV6-4; 10 bases line up with TRBD2. Germline V gene lookup returns CDR1 MRHNA and CDR2 SNTAGT. With V trimmed by 0 bases and J by 0 bases, 14 bases remained unmatched. The CDR3 is 21 amino acids.

In this sample, this clone turned up a few times. V is TRBV19 and J is TRBJ2-1; D may be TRBD1 (5 bases). V lost 2 bases to trimming and J lost 3 bases, with 17 bases between them. From germline, CDR1 is LNHDA and CDR2 SQIVND (reference sequence). The CDR3 spans 17 residues. The DNA of the CDR3 is TGTGCCAGTAGTATAACAGGTGTTGGACACGGCTACAATGAGCAGTTCTTC. This codes for CASSITGVGHGYNEQFF. Together with reference TRBV19 and TRBJ2-1, the CDR3 gives the full variable domain: DGGITQSPKYLFRKEGQNVTLSCEQNLNHDAMYWYRQDPGQGLRLIYYSQIVNDFQKGDIAEGYSVSREKKESFPLTVTSAQKNPTAFYLCASSITGVGHGYNEQFFGPGTRLTVL.

This chain uses TRBV19 with TRBJ1-4; D remains unclear. CDR1 and CDR2 (germline): LNHDA, SQIVND (reference sequence). This CDR3 contains 11 residues. With 5 bases removed from V and 5 bases from J, the gap between germline ends came to 3 bases. The CDR3 here is CASSPNEKLFF. The CDR3 DNA reads as TGTGCCAGTAGTCCAAATGAAAAACTGTTTTTT.

The chain joins TRBV2 to TRBJ1-6, with D maybe TRBD1 (5 bases). CDR3 length equals 18 residues. Trimming left V 6 bases short and J 8 bases short, with 26 bases between. CDR1 and CDR2 (germline): SNHLY, FYNNEI. The CDR3 nucleotides are TGTGCCAGCAGGGCCCGGCCGTCTGGGGCTGTATGGGATTCACCCCTCCACTTT. Translation gives CASRARPSGAVWDSPLHF.

The chain recombines TRBV19 with TRBJ1-5; D perhaps matches TRBD1 (6 bases). V dropped 5 bases and J dropped 3 bases, with 17 bases sitting between them. Looked up from germline, CDR1 is LNHDA and CDR2 is SQIVND (reference sequence). The CDR3 extends over 16 amino acids. This CDR3 is CASSRRNPGDNQPQHF. The CDR3 DNA is TGTGCCAGTAGTCGCCGGAACCCAGGGGACAATCAGCCCCAGCATTTT.

V gene TRBV6-5 combines with J gene TRBJ1-6; the D is unclear. The CDR3 extends over 12 amino acids. CDR1 is MNHEY, CDR2 SVGAGI, per germline. V shed 2 bases and J shed 7 bases, with 3 bases lying between them. In DNA, the CDR3 is TGTGCCAGCAGTTACCGGAATTCACCCCTCCACTTT. Translating it yields CASSYRNSPLHF.

The rearrangement joins TRBV18 to TRBJ1-4, with unresolved D. V lost 4 bases and J lost 0, with 18 bases in between. This CDR3 contains 18 residues. Germline CDR1 KGHSH, CDR2 LQKENI. This CDR3 is CASSLQVVQRTTNEKLFF. Here the CDR3 DNA reads TGTGCCAGCTCACTCCAGGTAGTACAAAGGACAACTAATGAAAAACTGTTTTTT.

Note on this clone: At one end the junction does not follow the germline gene, possibly because of a read error. The rearrangement uses TRBV19 and TRBJ1-3; 9 nucleotides align to TRBD1. There are 16 residues in the CDR3. Germline CDR1 is LNHDA and CDR2 is SQIVND (reference sequence). The CDR3 loop is CASSRGTGRTGNTIYF. As DNA, the CDR3 is TGTGCCAGCAGTAGGGGGACAGGGAGAACTGGAAACACCATATATTTT.